Shown below are 15 T cell receptor beta chains from a single sample sequenced in a study of T-cell reconstitution after alpha-beta-depleted transplantation in children. Researchers prepared the TCRbeta library using unique molecular identifiers, the study reports. TCRdb used MiXCR to reprocess the PCR reads, holding one entry per CDR3 protein. This sample has 200,000 to 250,000 distinct CDR3 sequences, with approximately 9.5% found just once. The material sequenced was PBMCs from the stem cell graft donor, taken from the stem cell graft. The origin of the receptors is a human donor who donated a stem cell graft to a child with acute lymphoblastic leukemia.

This clonotype was observed a handful of times. This chain uses TRBV10-2 with TRBJ1-1, with D possibly TRBD1 on 5 matching bases. Germline V lookup: CDR1 WSHSY, CDR2 SAAADI. This CDR3 is 14 amino acids long. V was pared by 6 bases and J by 6 bases, with 17 bases between. The CDR3 loop is CASRAGTGGPEAFF. CDR3 sequence (DNA): TGCGCCAGCAGAGCCGGGACGGGGGGACCTGAAGCTTTCTTT.

This clonotype has ten or more counts. The chain recombines TRBV20-1 with TRBJ2-5; 14 bases are a match to TRBD2. Germline V CDR1 and CDR2: DFQATT, SNEGSKA (reference sequence). J lost 4 bases, V lost 5 bases, and 3 bases had no gene match. The CDR3 sequence is 14 residues long. CDR3 sequence: CSASTSGGGETQYF. CDR3 nucleotide sequence: TGCAGTGCTTCGACTAGCGGGGGGGGAGAGACCCAGTACTTC.

CDR3 bases: TGTGCCAGCAGCTTAAGGATAGCGGGGGGCCACACAGATACGCAGTATTTT. Translated: CASSLRIAGGHTDTQYF. The V gene is TRBV7-2, the J gene TRBJ2-3, with TRBD2 matching over 10 bases. The CDR3 covers 17 residues. V shed 2 bases and J 2 bases; nucleotides not matched to a gene: 7. Germline CDR1 SGHTA, CDR2 FQGNSA.

This clonotype has at least ten counts. V and J are TRBV2 and TRBJ2-7; TRBD2 might be the D (6 bases). CDR1 is SNHLY and CDR2 is FYNNEI in the germline V gene. Deletions cut 5 bases from V and 3 bases from J, with 14 bases between. CDR3 length: 14 amino acids. The DNA for the CDR3 is TGTGCCAGCAGTTGGCGGGACGCAGTCTACGAGCAGTACTTC. Translating it yields CASSWRDAVYEQYF.

A few counts support this clonotype. The V gene is TRBV11-2, the J gene TRBJ2-7; TRBD1 or TRBD2 may be the D gene (5 bases each). The length of the CDR3 is 13 residues. V was clipped by 5 bases and J by 2 bases, with 10 bases between them. CDR1 and CDR2 (germline): SGHAT, FQNNGV. The CDR3 DNA reads TGTGCCAGCAGCCGGGGCGAAACCTACGAGCAGTACTTC. Protein product: CASSRGETYEQYF.

This clonotype was seen ten or more times. The rearrangement links TRBV5-1 to TRBJ2-1; 10 nucleotides align to TRBD1. Germline V gene sequence: CDR1 SGHRS, CDR2 YFSETQ. The length of the CDR3 is 14 residues. J was trimmed by 4 bases and V by 4 bases; bases with no gene match: 2. CDR3 sequence reads: CASSLGQGYNEQFF. The DNA of the CDR3 is TGCGCCAGCAGCCTGGGACAGGGGTACAATGAGCAGTTCTTC.

This sequence joins TRBV12-3 or TRBV12-4 and TRBJ1-5; a weak D match, TRBD1 (5 bases). V was shortened by 5 bases and J by 7 bases, with 15 bases between the two germline ends. The CDR3 length is 14 residues. CDR3 nucleotide sequence: TGTGCCAGCAGTCCCGGACAAGAAGAGCAGCCCCAGCATTTT. Encoded protein: CASSPGQEEQPQHF.

This chain links TRBV11-2 with TRBJ2-4; a possible D gene is TRBD1 (5 bases). Germline V gene sequence: CDR1 SGHAT, CDR2 FQNNGV. The CDR3 is 14 residues long. Deletions cut 5 bases from V and 7 bases from J, with 15 bases between. The CDR3 loop is CASSTRGGKNIQYF. The CDR3 DNA follows: TGTGCCAGCAGCACAAGGGGTGGGAAGAACATTCAGTACTTC.

The rearrangement links TRBV2 to TRBJ2-3; D might be TRBD1 (5 bases). This CDR3 has 14 amino acids. Germline V CDR1 and CDR2: SNHLY, FYNNEI. V lost 4 bases and J 4 bases, leaving 12 bases between the germline ends. CDR3 DNA sequence: TGTGCCAGCAGTGTCGGTCAGGGTTCAGATACGCAGTATTTT. Its translation is CASSVGQGSDTQYF.

The chain links TRBV11-2 to TRBJ1-1, with 8 bases matching TRBD1. Trimming cost V 3 bases and J 4 bases; bases outside gene matches: 4. CDR3 length equals 14 residues. CDR1 is SGHAT, CDR2 FQNNGV, per germline. Here the CDR3 reads CASSFDRGGTEAFF. Here the CDR3 DNA reads TGTGCCAGCAGCTTCGACAGGGGAGGCACTGAAGCTTTCTTT. Full variable domain (rest looked up from reference TRBV11-2 and TRBJ1-1): EAGVAQSPRYKIIEKRQSVAFWCNPISGHATLYWYQQILGQGPKLLIQFQNNGVVDDSQLPKDRFSAERLKGVDSTLKIQPAKLEDSAVYLCASSFDRGGTEAFFGQGTRLTVV.

A few counts support this clonotype. In nucleotides, the CDR3 is TGTGCCATCACCAATACAGGGGGCTCCTACAATGAGCAGTTCTTC. It translates to CAITNTGGSYNEQFF. The chain carries TRBV10-3 and TRBJ2-1; TRBD1 matches 8 bases. J lost 0 bases, V lost 7 bases, and 5 bases had no gene match. CDR3 length equals 15 residues. Germline-derived CDR1 and CDR2 are ENHRY and SYGVKD.

This clonotype was detected a few times. The conserved phenylalanine or tryptophan is not found at the CDR3 terminus, so this likely reflects a read error. The V and J genes are TRBV4-3 and TRBJ1-2; no clear D. The V gene lost 0 bases and the J gene lost 2 bases, with 7 bases spanning the gap. This CDR3 has 14 residues. CDR1 LGHNA and CDR2 YSLEER come from the germline V gene. This CDR3 reads CASSQDGENYGYTS. For the CDR3, the DNA is TGCGCCAGCAGCCAAGATGGAGAAAACTATGGCTACACCTCC.

This clonotype was recorded at least ten times. This chain connects TRBV20-1 to TRBJ2-2, with 8 bases that match TRBD2. The CDR3 totals 14 residues. V shed 3 bases and J 3 bases; nucleotides not matched to a gene: 3. The germline gives CDR1 DFQATT, CDR2 SNEGSKA (reference sequence). The CDR3 DNA follows: TGCAGTGCTAGTTTCGGGGGGGACACCGGGGAGCTGTTTTTT. Its translation is CSASFGGDTGELFF.

A note on this clonotype: A much larger clone sits a single nucleotide away, making a read error possible. The chain carries TRBV20-1 and TRBJ2-3; 11 bases match TRBD2. Looked up from germline, CDR1 is DFQATT and CDR2 is SNEGSKA (reference sequence). There are 16 residues in the CDR3. The CDR3 reads CIARAPSGGNTDTQYF. The CDR3 DNA reads TGCATTGCTAGAGCTCCTAGCGGGGGGAACACAGATACGCAGTATTTT.

In this sample, this clonotype turned up a few times. The rearrangement joins TRBV24-1 to TRBJ2-1, with D perhaps TRBD1 (5 bases). The germline V and J ends were trimmed by 0 bases and 8 bases, with 16 bases remaining between them. The CDR3 spans 16 residues. Germline CDR1 KGHDR, CDR2 SFDVKD. Written as DNA, the CDR3 is TGTGCCACCAGTGATTTGGGAAGATCCCTAGGGGATGAGCAGTTCTTC. Amino acid sequence: CATSDLGRSLGDEQFF.